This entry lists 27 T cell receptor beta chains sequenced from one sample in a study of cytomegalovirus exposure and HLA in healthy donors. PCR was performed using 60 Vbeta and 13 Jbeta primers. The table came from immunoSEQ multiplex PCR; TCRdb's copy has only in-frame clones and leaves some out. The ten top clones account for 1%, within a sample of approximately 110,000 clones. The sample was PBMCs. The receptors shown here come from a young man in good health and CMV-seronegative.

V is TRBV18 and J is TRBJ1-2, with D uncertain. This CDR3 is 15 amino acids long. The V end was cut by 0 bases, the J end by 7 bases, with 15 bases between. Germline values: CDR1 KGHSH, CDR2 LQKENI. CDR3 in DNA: TGTGCCAGCTCACCACCGGTGGAGGGCGCAGCTGGCTACACCTTC. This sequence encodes CASSPPVEGAAGYTF.

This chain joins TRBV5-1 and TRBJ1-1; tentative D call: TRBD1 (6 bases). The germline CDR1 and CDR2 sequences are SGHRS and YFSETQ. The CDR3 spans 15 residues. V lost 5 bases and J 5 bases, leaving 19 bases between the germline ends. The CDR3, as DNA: TGCGCCAGCAGGCCCTTTATACAGGGAAGGACTGAAGCTTTCTTT. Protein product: CASRPFIQGRTEAFF. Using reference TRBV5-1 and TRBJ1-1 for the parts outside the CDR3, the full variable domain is KAGVTQTPRYLIKTRGQQVTLSCSPISGHRSVSWYQQTPGQGLQFLFEYFSETQRNKGNFPGRFSGRQFSNSRSEMNVSTLELGDSALYLCASRPFIQGRTEAFFGQGTRLTVV.

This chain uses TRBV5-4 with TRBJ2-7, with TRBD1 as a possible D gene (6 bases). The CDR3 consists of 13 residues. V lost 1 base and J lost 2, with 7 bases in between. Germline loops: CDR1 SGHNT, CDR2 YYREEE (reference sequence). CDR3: CASSLRTAYEQYF. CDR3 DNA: TGTGCCAGCAGCTTGAGGACAGCCTACGAGCAGTACTTC.

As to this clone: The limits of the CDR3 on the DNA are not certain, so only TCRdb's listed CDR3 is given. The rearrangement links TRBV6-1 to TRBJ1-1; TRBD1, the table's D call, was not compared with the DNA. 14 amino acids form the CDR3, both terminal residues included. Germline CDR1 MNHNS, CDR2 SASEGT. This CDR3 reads CASILGQANTEAFF.

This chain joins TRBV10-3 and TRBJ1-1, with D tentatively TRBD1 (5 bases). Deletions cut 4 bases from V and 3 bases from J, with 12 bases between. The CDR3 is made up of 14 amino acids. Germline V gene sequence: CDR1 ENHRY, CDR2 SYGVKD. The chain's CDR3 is CAISAGGDYTEAFF. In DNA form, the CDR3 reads TGTGCCATCAGTGCGGGAGGGGATTACACTGAAGCTTTCTTT.

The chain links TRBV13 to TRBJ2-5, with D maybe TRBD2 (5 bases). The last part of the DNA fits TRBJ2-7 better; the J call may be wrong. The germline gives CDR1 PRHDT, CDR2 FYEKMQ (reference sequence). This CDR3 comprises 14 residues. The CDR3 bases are TGTGCCAGCAGCTTAGGTGAGGGTTCCTACGAGCAGTACTTC. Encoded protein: CASSLGEGSYEQYF.

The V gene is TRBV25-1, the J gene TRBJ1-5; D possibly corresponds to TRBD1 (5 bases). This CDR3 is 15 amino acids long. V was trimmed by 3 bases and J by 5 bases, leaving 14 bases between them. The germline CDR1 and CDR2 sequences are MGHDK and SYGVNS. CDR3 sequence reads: CASSDGGRGDQPQHF. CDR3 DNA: TGTGCCAGCAGTGACGGGGGTCGGGGTGATCAGCCCCAGCATTTT.

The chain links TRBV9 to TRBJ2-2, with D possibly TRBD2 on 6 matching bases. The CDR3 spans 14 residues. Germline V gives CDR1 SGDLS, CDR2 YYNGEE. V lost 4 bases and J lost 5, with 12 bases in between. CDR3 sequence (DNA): TGTGCCAGCAGCCCCGATGGGGGGACCGGGGAGCTGTTTTTT. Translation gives CASSPDGGTGELFF. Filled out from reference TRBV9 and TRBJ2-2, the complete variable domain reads DSGVTQTPKHLITATGQRVTLRCSPRSGDLSVYWYQQSLDQGLQFLIQYYNGEERAKGNILERFSAQQFPDLHSELNLSSLELGDSALYFCASSPDGGTGELFFGEGSRLTVL.

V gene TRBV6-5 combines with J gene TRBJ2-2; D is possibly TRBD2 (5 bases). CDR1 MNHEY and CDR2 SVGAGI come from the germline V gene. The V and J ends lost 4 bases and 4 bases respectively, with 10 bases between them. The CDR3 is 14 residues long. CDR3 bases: TGTGCCAGCAGTTTGACTATTACCACCGGGGAGCTGTTTTTT. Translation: CASSLTITTGELFF.

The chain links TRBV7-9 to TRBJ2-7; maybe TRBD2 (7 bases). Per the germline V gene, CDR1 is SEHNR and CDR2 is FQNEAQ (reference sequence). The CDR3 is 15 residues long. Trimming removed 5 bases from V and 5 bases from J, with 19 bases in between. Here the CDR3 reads CASSPWEGGGDEQYF. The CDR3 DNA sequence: TGTGCCAGCAGCCCATGGGAGGGGGGAGGCGACGAGCAGTACTTC.

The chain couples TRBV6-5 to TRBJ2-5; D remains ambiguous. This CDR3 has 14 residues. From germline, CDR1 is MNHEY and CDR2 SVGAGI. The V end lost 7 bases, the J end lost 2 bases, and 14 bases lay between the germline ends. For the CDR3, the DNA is TGTGCCAGCATCGTCGGAGAAGGACAAGAGACCCAGTACTTC. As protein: CASIVGEGQETQYF.

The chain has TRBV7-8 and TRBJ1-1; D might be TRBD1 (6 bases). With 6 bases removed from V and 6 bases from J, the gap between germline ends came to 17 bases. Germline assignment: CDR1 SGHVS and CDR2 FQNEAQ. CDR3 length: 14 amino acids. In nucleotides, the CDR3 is TGTGCCAGCAGTTTCACAGGGTCTCGTGCTGAAGCTTTCTTT. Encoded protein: CASSFTGSRAEAFF.

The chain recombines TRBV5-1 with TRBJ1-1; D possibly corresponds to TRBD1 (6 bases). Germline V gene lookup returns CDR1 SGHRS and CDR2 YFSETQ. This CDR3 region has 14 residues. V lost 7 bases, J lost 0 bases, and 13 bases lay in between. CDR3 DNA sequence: TGCGCCAGCTCCCGGGGACAATTGAACACTGAAGCTTTCTTT. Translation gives CASSRGQLNTEAFF.

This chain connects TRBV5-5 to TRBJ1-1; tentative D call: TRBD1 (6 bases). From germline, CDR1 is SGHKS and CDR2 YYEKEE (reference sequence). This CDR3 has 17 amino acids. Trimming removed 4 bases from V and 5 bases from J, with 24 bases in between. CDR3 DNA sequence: TGTGCCAGCAGCCAAAACGGACAGCCTCACTTGGGGACTGAAGCTTTCTTT. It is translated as CASSQNGQPHLGTEAFF.

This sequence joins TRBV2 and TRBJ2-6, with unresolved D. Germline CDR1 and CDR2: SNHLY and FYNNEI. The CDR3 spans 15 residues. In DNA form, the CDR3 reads TGTGCGATTGGGCCCATCAGCTCTGGGGCCAACGTCCTGACTTTC. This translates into CAIGPISSGANVLTF.

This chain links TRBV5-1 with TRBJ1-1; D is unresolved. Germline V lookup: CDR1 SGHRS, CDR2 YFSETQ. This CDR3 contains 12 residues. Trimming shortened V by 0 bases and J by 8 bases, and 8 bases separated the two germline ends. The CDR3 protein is CASSLEAREAFF. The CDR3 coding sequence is TGCGCCAGCAGCTTGGAGGCGAGGGAAGCTTTCTTT.

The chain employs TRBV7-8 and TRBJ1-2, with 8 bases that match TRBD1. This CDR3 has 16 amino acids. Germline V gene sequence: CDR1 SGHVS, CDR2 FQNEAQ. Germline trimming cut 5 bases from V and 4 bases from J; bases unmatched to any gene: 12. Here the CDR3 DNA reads TGTGCCAGCAGCCTAAAGAGGACAGGGTTCGTCTATGGCTACACCTTC. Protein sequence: CASSLKRTGFVYGYTF.

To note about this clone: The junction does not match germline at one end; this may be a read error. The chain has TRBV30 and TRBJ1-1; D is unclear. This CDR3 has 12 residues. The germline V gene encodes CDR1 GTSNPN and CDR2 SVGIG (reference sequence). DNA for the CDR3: TGTACCTGGAGCCTAATGAGGAGTGAAGCTTTCTTT. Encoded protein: CTWSLMRSEAFF.

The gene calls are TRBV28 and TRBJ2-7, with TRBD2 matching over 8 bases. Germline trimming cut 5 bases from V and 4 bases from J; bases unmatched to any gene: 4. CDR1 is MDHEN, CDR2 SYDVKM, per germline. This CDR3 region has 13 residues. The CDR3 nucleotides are TGTGCCAGCAGTCCGGGACTAGGATACGAGCAGTACTTC. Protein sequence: CASSPGLGYEQYF.

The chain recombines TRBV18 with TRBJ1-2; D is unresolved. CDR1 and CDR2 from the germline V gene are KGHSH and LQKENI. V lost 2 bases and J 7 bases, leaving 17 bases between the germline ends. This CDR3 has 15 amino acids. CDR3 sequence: CASSPKVGPEVGYTF. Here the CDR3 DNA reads TGTGCCAGCTCACCAAAGGTTGGTCCTGAGGTTGGCTACACCTTC.

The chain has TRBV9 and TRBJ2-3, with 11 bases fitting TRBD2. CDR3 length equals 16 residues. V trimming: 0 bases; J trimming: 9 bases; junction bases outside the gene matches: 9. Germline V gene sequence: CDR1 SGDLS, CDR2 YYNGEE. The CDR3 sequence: CASSVEGSGGAGTQYF. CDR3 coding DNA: TGTGCCAGCAGCGTAGAAGGTAGCGGGGGGGCGGGGACGCAGTATTTT. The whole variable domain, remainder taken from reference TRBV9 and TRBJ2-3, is DSGVTQTPKHLITATGQRVTLRCSPRSGDLSVYWYQQSLDQGLQFLIQYYNGEERAKGNILERFSAQQFPDLHSELNLSSLELGDSALYFCASSVEGSGGAGTQYFGPGTRLTVL.

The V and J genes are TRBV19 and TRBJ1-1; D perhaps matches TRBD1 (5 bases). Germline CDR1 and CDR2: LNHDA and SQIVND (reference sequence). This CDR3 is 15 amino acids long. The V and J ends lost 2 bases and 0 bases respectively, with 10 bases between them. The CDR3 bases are TGTGCCAGTAGTATAACCACAGGTTTGAACACTGAAGCTTTCTTT. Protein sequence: CASSITTGLNTEAFF.

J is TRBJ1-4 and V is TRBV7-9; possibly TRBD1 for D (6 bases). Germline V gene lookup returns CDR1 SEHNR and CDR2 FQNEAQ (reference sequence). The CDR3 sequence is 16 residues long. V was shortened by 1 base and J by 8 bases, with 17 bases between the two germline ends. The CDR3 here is CASSLVLGKGDEKLFF. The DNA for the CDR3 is TGTGCCAGCAGCTTAGTTCTGGGGAAGGGGGACGAAAAACTGTTTTTT.

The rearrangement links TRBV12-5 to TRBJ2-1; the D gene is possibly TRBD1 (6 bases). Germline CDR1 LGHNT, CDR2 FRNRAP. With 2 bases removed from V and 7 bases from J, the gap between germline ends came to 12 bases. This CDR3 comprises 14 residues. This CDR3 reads CASGLQNTGNEQFF. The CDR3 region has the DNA TGTGCTAGTGGTTTGCAAAATACAGGGAATGAGCAGTTCTTC.

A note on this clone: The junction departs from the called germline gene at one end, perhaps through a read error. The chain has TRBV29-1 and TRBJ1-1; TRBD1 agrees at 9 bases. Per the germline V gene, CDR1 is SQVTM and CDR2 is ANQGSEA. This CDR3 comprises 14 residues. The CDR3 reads CSVTPGTGNAEAFF. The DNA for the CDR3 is TGCAGCGTCACGCCCGGGACAGGGAACGCTGAAGCTTTCTTT.

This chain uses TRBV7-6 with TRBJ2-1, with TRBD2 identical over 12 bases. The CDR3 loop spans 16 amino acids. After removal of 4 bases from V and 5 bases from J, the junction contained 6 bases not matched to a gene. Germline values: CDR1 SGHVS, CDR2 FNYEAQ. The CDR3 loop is CASSSPLAGGNNEQFF. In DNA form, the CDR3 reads TGTGCCAGCAGCTCGCCACTAGCGGGAGGAAACAATGAGCAGTTCTTC.

The CDR3 nucleotides are TGTGCCAGTAGTATGCGGGGACTCTCCTACAATGAGCAGTTCTTC. Translating gives CASSMRGLSYNEQFF. V and J are TRBV19 and TRBJ2-1, with D possibly matching TRBD2 (6 bases). CDR1 LNHDA and CDR2 SQIVND come from the germline V gene (reference sequence). The CDR3 runs to 15 residues. The V end was cut by 3 bases, the J end by 0 bases, with 9 bases between.